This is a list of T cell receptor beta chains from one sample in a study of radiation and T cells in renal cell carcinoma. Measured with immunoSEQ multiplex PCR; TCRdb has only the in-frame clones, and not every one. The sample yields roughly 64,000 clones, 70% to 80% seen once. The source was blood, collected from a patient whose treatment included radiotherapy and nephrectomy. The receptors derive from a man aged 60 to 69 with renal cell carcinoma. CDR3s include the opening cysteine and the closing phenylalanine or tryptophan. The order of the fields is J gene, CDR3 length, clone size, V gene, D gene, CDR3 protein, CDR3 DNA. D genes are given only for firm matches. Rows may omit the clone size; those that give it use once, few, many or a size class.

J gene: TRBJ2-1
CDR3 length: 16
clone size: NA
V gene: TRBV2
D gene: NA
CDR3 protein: CASSELDWPSDNEQFF
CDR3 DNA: TGTGCCAGCAGTGAACTAGATTGGCCCTCCGACAATGAGCAGTTCTTC

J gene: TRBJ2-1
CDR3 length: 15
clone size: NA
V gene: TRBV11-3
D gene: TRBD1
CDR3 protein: CASSAGTVALNEQFF
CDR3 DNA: TGTGCCAGCAGCGCCGGGACAGTCGCCCTCAATGAGCAGTTCTTC

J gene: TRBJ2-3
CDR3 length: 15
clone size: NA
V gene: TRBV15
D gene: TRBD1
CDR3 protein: CATSRDRGPADTQYF
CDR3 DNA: TGTGCCACCAGCAGAGACAGGGGGCCCGCAGATACGCAGTATTTT

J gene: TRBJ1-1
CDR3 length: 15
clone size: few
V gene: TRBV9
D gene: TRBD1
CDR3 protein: CASSPQTGLDTEAFF
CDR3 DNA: TGTGCCAGCAGCCCTCAGACAGGGTTGGATACTGAAGCTTTCTTT

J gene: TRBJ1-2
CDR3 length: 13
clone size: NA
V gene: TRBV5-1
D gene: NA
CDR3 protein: CASSRNEGYGYTF
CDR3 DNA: TGCGCCAGCAGCCGAAATGAGGGCTATGGCTACACCTTC

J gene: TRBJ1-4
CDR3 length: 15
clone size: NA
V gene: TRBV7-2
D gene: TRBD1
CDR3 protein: CASSRNQGAGEKLFF
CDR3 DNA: TGTGCCAGCAGCCGCAACCAGGGGGCTGGTGAAAAACTGTTTTTT

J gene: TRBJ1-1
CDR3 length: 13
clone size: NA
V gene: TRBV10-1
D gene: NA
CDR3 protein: CASSRTANTEAFF
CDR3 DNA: TGCGCCAGCTCCCGGACAGCGAACACTGAAGCTTTCTTT

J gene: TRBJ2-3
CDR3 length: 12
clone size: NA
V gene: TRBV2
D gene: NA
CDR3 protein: CASSVSTDTQYF
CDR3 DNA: TGTGCCAGCAGTGTGAGCACAGATACGCAGTATTTT

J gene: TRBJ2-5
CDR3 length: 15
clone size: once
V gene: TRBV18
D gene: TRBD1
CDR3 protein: CASSPRGQLQETQYF
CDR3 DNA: TGTGCCAGCTCACCACGGGGACAGCTACAAGAGACCCAGTACTTC

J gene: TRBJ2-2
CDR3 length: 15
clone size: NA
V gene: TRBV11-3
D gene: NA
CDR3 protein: CASAEGSANTGELFF
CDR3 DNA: TGTGCCAGCGCGGAGGGGTCCGCGAACACCGGGGAGCTGTTTTTT

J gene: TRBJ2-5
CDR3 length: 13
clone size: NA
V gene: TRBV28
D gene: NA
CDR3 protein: CASRKGPLETQYF
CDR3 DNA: TGTGCCAGCAGGAAGGGGCCGTTGGAGACCCAGTACTTC

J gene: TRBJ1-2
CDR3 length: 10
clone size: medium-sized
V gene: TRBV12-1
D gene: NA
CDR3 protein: CASRFQGHTF
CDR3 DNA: TGTGCCAGCAGGTTCCAGGGACACACCTTC

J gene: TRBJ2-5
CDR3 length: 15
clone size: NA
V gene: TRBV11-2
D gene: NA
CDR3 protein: CASSSSGRVGETQYF
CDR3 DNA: TGTGCCAGCAGCTCTTCGGGCCGCGTCGGGGAGACCCAGTACTTC

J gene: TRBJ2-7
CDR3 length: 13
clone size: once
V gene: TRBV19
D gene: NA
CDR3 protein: CASSSAGQSQQYF
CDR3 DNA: TGTGCCAGTAGTAGCGCAGGGCAATCTCAGCAGTACTTC

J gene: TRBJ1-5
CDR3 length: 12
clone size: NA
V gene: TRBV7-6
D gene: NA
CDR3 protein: CASSTRGQPQHF
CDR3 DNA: TGTGCCAGCAGCACCCGAGGACAGCCCCAGCATTTT

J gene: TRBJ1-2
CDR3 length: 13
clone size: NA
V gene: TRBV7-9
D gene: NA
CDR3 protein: CASRPDSNYGYTF
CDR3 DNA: TGTGCCAGCAGACCGGACAGCAACTATGGCTACACCTTC

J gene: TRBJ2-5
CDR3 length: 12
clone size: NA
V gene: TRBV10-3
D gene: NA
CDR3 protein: CAISGELGTQYF
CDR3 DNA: TGTGCCATCAGTGGCGAGTTGGGGACCCAGTACTTC

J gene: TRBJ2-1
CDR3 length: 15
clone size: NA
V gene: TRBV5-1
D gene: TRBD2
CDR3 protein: CASSKLAGALQEQFF
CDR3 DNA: TGCGCCAGCAGCAAACTAGCGGGGGCCCTCCAAGAGCAGTTCTTC